Listed below are T cell receptor beta chains from one sample, sequenced in a study of beta chain features in type 1 diabetes. Profiled with immunoSEQ multiplex PCR; TCRdb holds only in-frame clones, not every one. The sample holds 120,000 to 150,000 clones, 8% to 13% seen once. The sample was naive CD4+ T cells from blood. Receptor source: a young man in good health. Both conserved end residues are part of each CDR3. Each record gives: J gene, V gene, D gene, clone size, CDR3 DNA, CDR3 protein. D genes are given only for firm matches. Rows may omit the clone size; those that give it use once, few, many or a size class.

j_call: TRBJ2-7
v_call: TRBV6-5
d_call: TRBD1
clone_size: NA
cdr3_nt: TGTGCCAGCAGTTACTCACCGGGACAGGGTTACGAGCAGTACTTC
cdr3_aa: CASSYSPGQGYEQYF

j_call: TRBJ1-5
v_call: TRBV30
d_call: TRBD1
clone_size: NA
cdr3_nt: TGTGCCTGGGGACAGGGAGTAAGCAATCAGCCCCAGCATTTT
cdr3_aa: CAWGQGVSNQPQHF

j_call: TRBJ2-7
v_call: TRBV7-3
d_call: NA
clone_size: few
cdr3_nt: TGTGCCAGCAGCTTATCCCCAGGGGTGGAGCAGTACTTC
cdr3_aa: CASSLSPGVEQYF

j_call: TRBJ2-3
v_call: TRBV29-1
d_call: NA
clone_size: many
cdr3_nt: TGCAGCGTCCGGTTGGTAGCCGGAGATACGCAGTATTTT
cdr3_aa: CSVRLVAGDTQYF

j_call: TRBJ1-5
v_call: TRBV4-1
d_call: NA
clone_size: few
cdr3_nt: TGCGCCAGCAGCCAAGCGCCCAGGGGCTGGGGCAATCAGCCCCAGCATTTT
cdr3_aa: CASSQAPRGWGNQPQHF

j_call: TRBJ2-3
v_call: TRBV2
d_call: NA
clone_size: NA
cdr3_nt: TGTGCCAGCACAACGGACTCGCTGGGTACAGATACGCAGTATTTT
cdr3_aa: CASTTDSLGTDTQYF

j_call: TRBJ2-7
v_call: TRBV7-2
d_call: TRBD1
clone_size: few
cdr3_nt: TGTGCCAGCAGTTTCACCGGGACAGTCACTATCGAGCAGTACTTC
cdr3_aa: CASSFTGTVTIEQYF

j_call: TRBJ2-2
v_call: TRBV7-3
d_call: NA
clone_size: NA
cdr3_nt: TGTGCCAGCAGCTTACTTGCGAACACCGGGGAGCTGTTTTTT
cdr3_aa: CASSLLANTGELFF

j_call: TRBJ1-2
v_call: TRBV27
d_call: TRBD1
clone_size: NA
cdr3_nt: TGTGCCAGCAGTTCGACAGGGAAGGGCGGCTACACCTTC
cdr3_aa: CASSSTGKGGYTF

j_call: TRBJ2-2
v_call: TRBV5-1
d_call: TRBD2
clone_size: few
cdr3_nt: TGCGCCAGCAGCTCCCGGGGGGCGAACACCGGGGAGCTGTTTTTT
cdr3_aa: CASSSRGANTGELFF

j_call: TRBJ2-3
v_call: TRBV19
d_call: TRBD1
clone_size: NA
cdr3_nt: TGTGCCAGTAGTCTCCGGGACAGGGGTAGTTTCACAGATACGCAGTATTTT
cdr3_aa: CASSLRDRGSFTDTQYF

j_call: TRBJ1-3
v_call: TRBV6-5
d_call: NA
clone_size: NA
cdr3_nt: TGTGCCAGCAGACTTTCCGCCCTCTCTGGAAACACCATATATTTT
cdr3_aa: CASRLSALSGNTIYF

j_call: TRBJ2-1
v_call: TRBV6-5
d_call: NA
clone_size: NA
cdr3_nt: TGTGCCAGCAGTGAAGCCCACAATGAGCAGTTCTTC
cdr3_aa: CASSEAHNEQFF

j_call: TRBJ2-3
v_call: TRBV7-2
d_call: NA
clone_size: NA
cdr3_nt: TGTGCCAGCAGCCCGAACCGGGGGGCGTCAGATACGCAGTATTTT
cdr3_aa: CASSPNRGASDTQYF

j_call: TRBJ2-1
v_call: TRBV28
d_call: NA
clone_size: few
cdr3_nt: TGTGCCAGCAGTCCACCCGTACAGGGTACTACCAATGAGCAGTTCTTC
cdr3_aa: CASSPPVQGTTNEQFF

j_call: TRBJ2-3
v_call: TRBV6-4
d_call: NA
clone_size: few
cdr3_nt: TGTGCCAGCAGTGACTCGGGGGGGCTTGGAGATACGCAGTATTTT
cdr3_aa: CASSDSGGLGDTQYF

j_call: TRBJ2-1
v_call: TRBV7-6
d_call: TRBD2
clone_size: NA
cdr3_nt: TGTGCCAGCAGCCCTAGACTAGCGGGGGGCTCCAAGAGCTCCTACAATGAGCAGTTCTTC
cdr3_aa: CASSPRLAGGSKSSYNEQFF

j_call: TRBJ1-2
v_call: TRBV21-1
d_call: NA
clone_size: NA
cdr3_nt: TGTGCCAGCAGCAAAGCGCGAGGGAATGGCTACACCTTC
cdr3_aa: CASSKARGNGYTF

j_call: TRBJ1-1
v_call: TRBV30
d_call: NA
clone_size: NA
cdr3_nt: TGTGCCTGGCGGGGGAATCGGTGGACTGAAGCTTTCTTT
cdr3_aa: CAWRGNRWTEAFF

j_call: TRBJ2-1
v_call: TRBV5-4
d_call: TRBD1
clone_size: few
cdr3_nt: TGTGCCAGCAGCCCCAGACAGGGGAGCTCCTACAATGAGCAGTTCTTC
cdr3_aa: CASSPRQGSSYNEQFF

j_call: TRBJ2-1
v_call: TRBV5-1
d_call: NA
clone_size: NA
cdr3_nt: TGCGCCAGCAGCTTGGCGGGTGATGAGCAGTTCTTC
cdr3_aa: CASSLAGDEQFF

j_call: TRBJ1-2
v_call: TRBV2
d_call: NA
clone_size: NA
cdr3_nt: TGTGCCAGCAGTGACCAGGGCGGCTATGGCTACACCTTC
cdr3_aa: CASSDQGGYGYTF

j_call: TRBJ1-4
v_call: TRBV11-2
d_call: NA
clone_size: once
cdr3_nt: TGTGCCAGCAGCTTACCCGGTCGGACAGAAAAACTGTTTTTT
cdr3_aa: CASSLPGRTEKLFF

j_call: TRBJ2-2
v_call: TRBV19
d_call: TRBD2
clone_size: few
cdr3_nt: TGTGCCAGTACCCCTAGCGGGGGTAGGGACACCGGGGAGCTGTTTTTT
cdr3_aa: CASTPSGGRDTGELFF

j_call: TRBJ2-5
v_call: TRBV10-3
d_call: TRBD2
clone_size: few
cdr3_nt: TGTGCCATCAGTGAGGGACTAGCGGGGGAAGAGACCCAGTACTTC
cdr3_aa: CAISEGLAGEETQYF

j_call: TRBJ2-2
v_call: TRBV30
d_call: NA
clone_size: few
cdr3_nt: TGTGCCTGCGGGAGAGCGAACACCGGGGAGCTGTTTTTT
cdr3_aa: CACGRANTGELFF